The rows below give T cell receptor beta chains drawn from one sample of a study of cytomegalovirus exposure and HLA in healthy donors. Here immunoSEQ multiplex PCR was the method, and the copy in TCRdb shows in-frame clones only, minus some. The sample has some 200,000 clones; around 64% are singletons. Material: PBMCs. The receptors derive from a man aged 40-49 years in good health and CMV-seropositive. CDR3s include the opening cysteine and the closing phenylalanine or tryptophan. The order of the fields is J gene, clone size, V gene, D gene, CDR3 DNA, CDR3 protein. D genes are given only for firm matches. A clone size is listed for some rows: how often the clone was seen (once, few, many), or a class if it is expanded.

TRBJ1-1,-,TRBV5-4,-,TGTGCCAGCAGCTTGTTGGGGCTGAACACTGAAGCTTTCTTT,CASSLLGLNTEAFF
TRBJ2-5,-,TRBV28,-,TGTGCCAGCATGGTTGCGGGGGCGGTTGAGTGGGAGACCCAGTACTTC,CASMVAGAVEWETQYF
TRBJ1-1,-,TRBV18,-,TGTGCCAGCTCACCCTTCGGGATGGAGAACACTGAAGCTTTCTTT,CASSPFGMENTEAFF
TRBJ2-7,-,TRBV2,-,TGTGCCAGCACCAAGAGCGGGCTAGCGAGCGACGAGCAGTACTTC,CASTKSGLASDEQYF
TRBJ2-3,-,TRBV5-1,-,TGCGCCAGCAGCTTCAAGTACTCGGGGGAGGATACGCAGTATTTT,CASSFKYSGEDTQYF
TRBJ2-7,-,TRBV18,-,TGTGCCAGCTCACCGCTGCCTTCGACAAAACCCTACGAGCAGTACTTC,CASSPLPSTKPYEQYF
TRBJ1-2,-,TRBV2,-,TGTGCCAGCAGTGAAGGGACACAAGAGTATGGCTACACCTTC,CASSEGTQEYGYTF
TRBJ1-6,-,TRBV7-9,-,TGTGCCAGCAGCCCAGGGAAATTGGGATCACCCCTCCACTTT,CASSPGKLGSPLHF
TRBJ2-3,-,TRBV27,-,TGTGCCAGCAGTTTAGCCTTCGCGGATACGCAGTGTTTT,CASSLAFADTQCF
TRBJ2-7,-,TRBV7-7,-,TGTGCCAGCAGCTTAGGTATAGGGGACTACGAGCAGTACTTC,CASSLGIGDYEQYF
TRBJ2-1,once,TRBV7-6,-,TGTGCCAGCAGCTTAGCCAGTGCCAGCTACAATGAGCAGTTCTTC,CASSLASASYNEQFF
TRBJ2-1,-,TRBV2,-,TGTGCCAGCAGGGGGGGAGCTGGGGGTGAGCAGTTCTTC,CASRGGAGGEQFF
TRBJ2-3,-,TRBV7-9,TRBD2,TGTGCCAGCAGCTCCCGGAAGGGCGGGGGGGCACCGGATACGCAGTATTTT,CASSSRKGGGAPDTQYF
TRBJ1-1,-,TRBV5-1,TRBD1,TGCGCCAGCAGCGCCGGGACAGGGTTGGTCAAGGACACTGAAGCTTTCTTT,CASSAGTGLVKDTEAFF
TRBJ2-2,-,TRBV7-2,TRBD1,TGTGCCAGCAGCCCTAAAGGGACAGGGGGCCCCGGGGAGCTGTTTTTT,CASSPKGTGGPGELFF
TRBJ1-2,-,TRBV7-2,-,TGTGCCAGCAGCTTGGACTTCAGCGGGGGCTACACCTTC,CASSLDFSGGYTF
TRBJ2-7,-,TRBV9,TRBD1,TGTGCCAGCAGCGTAGAAGAGGGGGCGAGCTCCTACGAGCAGTACTTC,CASSVEEGASSYEQYF
TRBJ2-3,-,TRBV18,-,TGTGCCAGCTCACCGGCCGGAGGGGCAGATACGCAGTATTTT,CASSPAGGADTQYF
TRBJ1-4,-,TRBV6-1,-,TGTGCCAGCTCATCACGAACTAATGAAACACTGTTTTTT,CASSSRTNETLFF